Ten or more counts support the clone carrying this TCR beta chain. At one end the junction does not follow the germline gene, possibly because of a read error. The CDR3 consists of 12 residues. These data belong to a study of T cells in Graves' hyperthyroidism and ophthalmopathy. Whole-study context: Initial diagnosis, before any treatment, was when peripheral blood was collected.

Pregnant or lactating patients were excluded, as were those with uncontrolled infection or other autoimmune disease. Fresh 10 ml peripheral blood yielded PBMCs. Regions amplified from RNA transcripts were the TCR beta CDR3 regions. Initially, a first-round RT-PCR of the TCR CDR3 employed the HTBI primer set. Via MiXCR, TCRdb re-called the multiplex PCR reads, giving one row per CDR3 protein. This table has 500,000 to 550,000 distinct CDR3 sequences, less than 25% appearing once. This clonotype originated in a man aged 18 to 35 with Graves' hyperthyroidism. What was sequenced was blood. The chain joins TRBV12-3 or TRBV12-4 to TRBJ1-2, with D unclear. The CDR3 coding sequence is TGTGCCAGCAGTGGGAGACTCAATCGCTACGCCTTC. It yields the protein CASSGRLNRYAF.